This TCR beta chain was sequenced for a study of cytomegalovirus exposure and HLA in healthy donors. Germline loops: CDR1 MGHDK, CDR2 SYGVNS. CDR3 length equals 15 residues. V was trimmed by 2 bases and J by 2 bases, leaving 13 bases between them. Primers: 60 Vbeta forward and 13 Jbeta reverse. Sequenced by immunoSEQ multiplex PCR; TCRdb stores in-frame clones only, minus some. The table has approximately 190,000 clones, 84% seen once. This TCR derives from a woman aged 50 to 60 in good health and CMV-seropositive. The V gene is TRBV25-1, the J gene TRBJ2-7; possibly TRBD2 for D (7 bases). Sequencing was carried out using PBMCs. The CDR3 DNA follows: TGTGCCAGCAGTGAAGCGGGGGCCCCCACCTACGAGCAGTACTTC. Amino acids: CASSEAGAPTYEQYF.